This T cell receptor beta chain came from a study of T cells in Graves' hyperthyroidism and ophthalmopathy. What was amplified from RNA transcripts were TCR beta CDR3 regions. An initial round of RT-PCR targeting the TCR CDR3 relied on the HTBI primer set. Via MiXCR, TCRdb re-called the multiplex PCR reads, giving one row per CDR3 protein. The data show some 650,000 distinct CDR3 sequences, about 16% seen once. CDR3 length: 13 residues. Per germline, CDR1 SEHNR and CDR2 FQNEAQ (reference sequence). Trimming took off 4 bases at V and 4 bases at J, with 10 bases between the two ends. The chain is built from TRBV7-9 and TRBJ1-2; the D gene is possibly TRBD1 (5 bases). The TCR was taken from a woman between 35 and 50 years old with Graves' ophthalmopathy. The sequenced sample consisted of blood. The CDR3 region is CASSSDIPYGYTF. The CDR3 DNA sequence: TGTGCCAGCAGCTCGGACATTCCCTATGGCTACACCTTC.